This T cell receptor beta chain was captured in a study of spatial heterogeneity in lung cancer. Background on the study: Sequences of the beta chain were consistently detected in greater numbers than alpha-chain sequences.

As for time point: sample taken at primary tumor resection. Whole RNA was taken from tumor, nontumor lung or frozen PBMC; it was then sequenced unsorted. MiXCR, applied by TCRdb to the 5' RACE reads, yields one record per CDR3 protein. Among approximately 92,000 distinct CDR3 sequences listed, more than 10% were seen once. The TCR comes from a male donor with early-stage non-small cell lung cancer. The specimen comprised PBMCs, sampled at surgery.

The CDR3 region has the DNA TGCGCCAGCAGCCTTAGGACAGGGGATAATTCACCCCTCCACTTT. Translation: CASSLRTGDNSPLHF. The rearrangement uses TRBV5-1 and TRBJ1-6, with 9 bases lining up with TRBD1. CDR1 and CDR2 (germline): SGHRS, YFSETQ. V gave up 4 bases and J gave up 5 bases; unmatched junction bases: 4. The CDR3 runs to 15 residues. The full variable domain, in which reference TRBV5-1 and TRBJ1-6 provide the parts outside the CDR3, is KAGVTQTPRYLIKTRGQQVTLSCSPISGHRSVSWYQQTPGQGLQFLFEYFSETQRNKGNFPGRFSGRQFSNSRSEMNVSTLELGDSALYLCASSLRTGDNSPLHFGNGTRLTVT.